This T cell receptor (beta chain) stems from a study of early T cells in non-severe SARS-CoV-2 infection. Across the study: Investigators sequenced bulk RNA drawn from unsorted whole blood, and chains remained unpaired. Study outcomes and limitations: Clonotype matching in VDJdb favored anti-spike CD8 responses and did not capture private and CD4 specificities.

Individual cDNA molecules received unique molecular identifiers during library preparation. TCRdb called the 5' RACE reads again in MiXCR, with one record for every CDR3 protein. The sample comprises about 58,000 distinct CDR3 sequences, about 13% of which are singletons, and approximately 9.8% rests with the top ten. This CDR3 contains 15 residues. Trimming took 5 bases from V and 6 from J, leaving 17 bases between them. This clonotype has at least ten counts. Its target is unknown. The V gene is TRBV12-3 or TRBV12-4, the J gene TRBJ1-5; maybe TRBD1 (6 bases). The source material was whole blood. The sequence was collected from an adult who was a healthcare worker with PCR-confirmed SARS-CoV-2 infection or an uninfected control (not recorded which). The CDR3 loop reads CASSTIGGGGQPQHF. CDR3 in DNA: TGTGCCAGCAGTACCATAGGGGGAGGAGGTCAGCCCCAGCATTTT.